These 27 T cell receptor beta chains share one sample of origin, sequenced in a study of cytomegalovirus exposure and HLA in healthy donors. In the PCR, 60 Vbeta and 13 Jbeta primers were used. Sequencing used immunoSEQ multiplex PCR; TCRdb keeps in-frame clones, though not all of them. The sample includes a few hundred thousand clones, about 83% of them seen just once. The specimen sequenced was PBMCs. Receptor source: a girl under 18 in good health and CMV-seronegative.

The chain joins TRBV28 to TRBJ1-5; possible D gene TRBD1, 6 bases. Germline CDR1 reads MDHEN; CDR2 reads SYDVKM. This CDR3 comprises 14 residues. V dropped 7 bases and J dropped 5 bases, with 15 bases sitting between them. In DNA, the CDR3 is TGTGCCAGCAAGGTCAGGGGCGGATATCAGCCCCAGCATTTT. It is translated as CASKVRGGYQPQHF.

Here the CDR3 reads CASSITGTSGFSEQFF. The CDR3 coding sequence is TGTGCCAGTAGTATTACCGGGACTAGCGGGTTCAGTGAGCAGTTCTTC. The J gene is TRBJ2-1, the V gene TRBV19; TRBD2 matches at 12 bases. The ends lost 3 bases at V and 9 bases at J; junction bases unmatched: 9. This CDR3 contains 16 residues. Germline V gives CDR1 LNHDA, CDR2 SQIVND (reference sequence).

This clone showed up just once. V is TRBV2 and J is TRBJ1-2; perhaps TRBD1 as D (5 bases). This CDR3 is built from 16 residues. CDR1 is SNHLY, CDR2 FYNNEI, per germline. The V end lost 1 base, the J end lost 4 bases, and 16 bases lay between the germline ends. CDR3 coding DNA: TGTGCCAGCAGTGAAGAGGGATCTAGGGGATCCTATGGCTACACCTTC. Protein product: CASSEEGSRGSYGYTF. The whole variable domain, filled in from reference TRBV2 and TRBJ1-2, reads EPEVTQTPSHQVTQMGQEVILRCVPISNHLYFYWYRQILGQKVEFLVSFYNNEISEKSEIFDDQFSVERPDGSNFTLKIRSTKLEDSAMYFCASSEEGSRGSYGYTFGSGTRLTVV.

The rearrangement uses TRBV19 and TRBJ2-7, with D unresolved. CDR3 length: 13 amino acids. From germline, CDR1 is LNHDA and CDR2 SQIVND (reference sequence). V lost 10 bases and J lost 2, with 15 bases in between. The CDR3 region is CATEAGVTYEQYF. In DNA, the CDR3 is TGTGCCACAGAGGCCGGAGTAACCTACGAGCAGTACTTC.

The V and J genes are TRBV6-5 and TRBJ1-1; no firm D call. The V gene's germline CDR1 is MNHEY and CDR2 SVGAGI. The ends were cut back, 10 bases at V and 3 bases at J, with 12 bases in the middle. This CDR3 comprises 12 residues. The CDR3 loop is CATWAGYTEAFF. The DNA of the CDR3 is TGTGCCACGTGGGCCGGTTACACTGAAGCTTTCTTT.

The genes are TRBV12-5 and TRBJ1-2, with 8 bases aligning to TRBD1. This CDR3 contains 15 residues. After removal of 5 bases from V and 4 bases from J, the junction contained 9 bases not matched to a gene. Germline loops: CDR1 LGHNT, CDR2 FRNRAP. CDR3 sequence reads: CASGIEAGGSYGYTF. CDR3 nucleotide sequence: TGTGCTAGTGGTATAGAGGCAGGGGGCAGCTATGGCTACACCTTC.

This clone showed up just once. The chain links TRBV28 to TRBJ2-7; tentative D call: TRBD1 (6 bases). From germline, CDR1 is MDHEN and CDR2 SYDVKM. V was shortened by 3 bases and J by 0 bases, with 24 bases between the two germline ends. CDR3 length equals 19 residues. The CDR3 here is CASSFRSGAQGLGSYEQYF. The DNA of the CDR3 is TGTGCCAGCAGTTTTCGGTCAGGAGCACAGGGCCTCGGCTCCTACGAGCAGTACTTC.

CDR3 protein: CASSLGQWGGEQYF. Here the CDR3 DNA reads TGCGCCAGCAGCTTGGGACAGTGGGGTGGCGAGCAGTACTTC. The rearrangement joins TRBV5-1 to TRBJ2-7, with a weak D call TRBD1 (5 bases). The CDR3 is made up of 14 amino acids. V lost 0 bases to trimming and J lost 6 bases, with 13 bases between them. Germline lookup yields CDR1 SGHRS and CDR2 YFSETQ.

The CDR3 sequence is CAWRLLPYNEQFF. DNA for the CDR3: TGTGCCTGGAGACTCCTTCCTTACAATGAGCAGTTCTTC. The chain has TRBV30 and TRBJ2-1; D is unresolved. CDR3 size: 13 residues. The V gene's germline CDR1 is GTSNPN and CDR2 SVGIG (reference sequence). V dropped 3 bases and J dropped 4 bases, with 10 bases sitting between them.

CDR3 loop: CASSADTGNTIYF. CDR3 in DNA: TGTGCCAGCAGTGCGGATACGGGAAACACCATATATTTT. The chain joins TRBV28 to TRBJ1-3, with no clear D. This CDR3 contains 13 residues. Trimming removed 5 bases at V and 4 bases at J, with 9 bases between. The germline V gene has CDR1 MDHEN and CDR2 SYDVKM.

The V and J genes are TRBV28 and TRBJ1-4, with D maybe TRBD1 (5 bases). Per the germline V gene, CDR1 is MDHEN and CDR2 is SYDVKM. This CDR3 has 15 amino acids. The V and J ends lost 8 bases and 7 bases respectively, with 20 bases between them. Here the CDR3 reads CASCSGGTGAEKLFF. The CDR3 bases are TGTGCCAGCTGTAGTGGCGGGACCGGGGCTGAAAAACTGTTTTTT.

The chain employs TRBV14 and TRBJ2-7, with D possibly matching TRBD2 (5 bases). The germline gives CDR1 SGHDN, CDR2 FVKESK. The CDR3 is made up of 11 amino acids. Trimming took off 0 bases at V and 12 bases at J, with 9 bases between the two ends. The CDR3, as DNA: TGTGCCAGCAGCCAAGATAGGAGGCTGTACTTC. This translates into CASSQDRRLYF.

V gene TRBV10-2 combines with J gene TRBJ1-6; possibly TRBD1 for D (6 bases). CDR3 length: 13 residues. V was clipped by 7 bases and J by 7 bases, with 11 bases between them. Germline CDR1 reads WSHSY; CDR2 reads SAAADI. CDR3 residues: CASKGDNNSPLHF. In DNA form, the CDR3 reads TGCGCCAGCAAAGGGGACAACAATTCACCCCTCCACTTT.

The J gene is TRBJ2-1, the V gene TRBV9; no clear D. Germline loops: CDR1 SGDLS, CDR2 YYNGEE. The ends were cut back, 1 base at V and 3 bases at J, with 11 bases in the middle. This CDR3 spans 15 amino acids. CDR3 in amino acids: CASSVSTNSYNEQFF. CDR3 sequence (DNA): TGTGCCAGCAGCGTATCCACAAACAGCTACAATGAGCAGTTCTTC.

This chain joins TRBV11-2 and TRBJ2-7, with TRBD2 matching 9 bases. This CDR3 region has 15 residues. Germline CDR1 reads SGHAT; CDR2 reads FQNNGV. V shed 4 bases, J shed 3 bases, and the junction held 7 bases outside the gene matches. This chain's CDR3 is CASSSSGTPYYEQYF. The CDR3 region has the DNA TGTGCCAGCAGCTCTAGCGGGACTCCTTACTACGAGCAGTACTTC.

This clone has just one count. The V call is TRBV6-5, the J call TRBJ1-2; the D gene is possibly TRBD1 (6 bases). Germline lookup yields CDR1 MNHEY and CDR2 SVGAGI. This CDR3 region has 13 residues. V lost 5 bases and J 1 base, leaving 8 bases between the germline ends. CDR3 nucleotide sequence: TGTGCCAGCAGTGAACAGGGTAACTATGGCTACACCTTC. It yields the protein CASSEQGNYGYTF.

The chain carries TRBV6-5 and TRBJ2-5; 11 bases line up with TRBD2. With V trimmed by 5 bases and J by 5 bases, 7 bases remained unmatched. The germline V gene encodes CDR1 MNHEY and CDR2 SVGAGI. The CDR3 runs 15 residues. CDR3 protein: CASSRLAGPPETQYF. For the CDR3, the DNA is TGTGCCAGCAGTCGACTAGCGGGACCTCCGGAGACCCAGTACTTC.

The V call is TRBV19, the J call TRBJ2-5; 9 bases match TRBD1. After removal of 8 bases from V and 7 bases from J, the junction contained 14 bases not matched to a gene. Per germline, CDR1 LNHDA and CDR2 SQIVND (reference sequence). The CDR3 runs 15 residues. CDR3 bases: TGTGCCAGTCGTACGCCGGGACAGGGTGTCGGGACCCAGTACTTC. It codes for CASRTPGQGVGTQYF.

This clone was picked up one time. This sequence joins TRBV9 and TRBJ1-5; 7 bases match TRBD1. CDR1 and CDR2 from the germline V gene are SGDLS and YYNGEE. The CDR3 totals 15 residues. Trimming cost V 5 bases and J 5 bases; bases outside gene matches: 10. The CDR3 DNA reads as TGTGCCAGCAGTGCCGGGACAGCGGTCGATCAGCCCCAGCATTTT. This codes for CASSAGTAVDQPQHF.

The J gene is TRBJ2-1, the V gene TRBV4-1; weak D call: TRBD2 (6 bases). Germline V gene lookup returns CDR1 MGHRA and CDR2 YSYEKL. Deletions cut 5 bases from V and 3 bases from J, with 17 bases between. CDR3 size: 16 residues. CDR3 sequence: CASSNQRVRGYNEQFF. In DNA form, the CDR3 reads TGCGCCAGCAGCAACCAGCGGGTGCGGGGCTACAATGAGCAGTTCTTC.

This chain joins TRBV2 and TRBJ2-3, with TRBD2 matching 11 bases. The germline CDR1 and CDR2 sequences are SNHLY and FYNNEI. Germline trimming cut 7 bases from V and 4 bases from J; bases unmatched to any gene: 7. This CDR3 has 15 amino acids. CDR3 nucleotide sequence: TGTGCCAGCAACTCTCTAGCGGGAGGCGCAGATACGCAGTATTTT. Encoded protein: CASNSLAGGADTQYF.

The V gene is TRBV27, the J gene TRBJ2-6; TRBD2 is a possible D gene (5 bases). The CDR3 contains 18 residues. Trimming shortened V by 2 bases and J by 1 base, and 15 bases separated the two germline ends. Germline values: CDR1 MNHEY, CDR2 SMNVEV (reference sequence). Here the CDR3 DNA reads TGTGCCAGCAGTTTAGGACTTCTCCTTTCATCTGGGGCCAACGTCCTGACTTTC. This translates into CASSLGLLLSSGANVLTF.

The V and J genes are TRBV27 and TRBJ1-1; 9 nucleotides match TRBD1. The CDR3 extends over 15 amino acids. CDR1 and CDR2 from the germline V gene are MNHEY and SMNVEV (reference sequence). Germline trimming cut 4 bases from V and 1 base from J; bases unmatched to any gene: 4. CDR3 sequence (DNA): TGTGCCAGCAGTTCGCCGGGACAGGGGAACACTGAAGCTTTCTTT. Protein: CASSSPGQGNTEAFF.

The CDR3 nucleotides read TGTGCCTGGAGTTTAGGATTGGGACAGTTCGATCAGCCCCAGCATTTT. It encodes CAWSLGLGQFDQPQHF. The chain couples TRBV30 to TRBJ1-5, with 7 bases aligning to TRBD1. Germline loops: CDR1 GTSNPN, CDR2 SVGIG (reference sequence). This CDR3 has 16 residues. The V gene end was trimmed by 2 bases and the J gene end by 5 bases; junction bases not matched to a gene: 12.

The V gene is TRBV1, the J gene TRBJ2-1; TRBD2, the table's D call, was not compared with the DNA. TRBV1 is assigned pseudogene status. The CDR3 totals 15 residues. CDR3 bases: TGCACCAGCAGCCAAGGAGCGGGGGCCCGCGATGAGCAGTTCTTC. Translating it yields CTSSQGAGARDEQFF.

This clone was seen only once. The CDR3 spells CASSEASRETTQPQHF. The CDR3 DNA reads as TGTGCCAGCAGTGAAGCTTCCAGGGAAACGACTCAGCCCCAGCATTTT. V is TRBV6-1 and J is TRBJ1-5; a possible D gene is TRBD1 (5 bases). Per the germline V gene, CDR1 is MNHNS and CDR2 is SASEGT. V lost 0 bases to trimming and J lost 6 bases, with 15 bases between them. This CDR3 is 16 amino acids long.

The chain couples TRBV7-7 to TRBJ2-2; TRBD1 might be the D (5 bases). Germline CDR1 SSHAT, CDR2 FNYEAQ (reference sequence). The V gene lost 6 bases and the J gene lost 7 bases, with 9 bases spanning the gap. The CDR3 loop spans 12 amino acids. The CDR3 loop is CASRRRDGELFF. CDR3 nucleotides: TGTGCCAGCAGGCGCAGGGACGGGGAGCTGTTTTTT.